Following are 4 T cell receptor beta chains from one sample sequenced in a study of T cell responses to AZD1222 COVID-19 vaccine. Generated by immunoSEQ multiplex PCR, the TCRdb table keeps only in-frame clones and is missing some. The sample yields hundreds of thousands of clones, 85% to 95% seen once. The sequencing here drew on peripheral blood, taken 28 days after the second AZD1222 dose. These receptors originate from an adult who received the AZD1222 COVID-19 vaccine.

V and J are TRBV7-9 and TRBJ2-3; a possible D gene is TRBD2 (6 bases). This CDR3 contains 17 residues. CDR1 SEHNR and CDR2 FQNEAQ come from the germline V gene (reference sequence). Trimming stripped 7 bases from V and 3 bases from J, with 23 bases between. The CDR3: CASTGGGSGVKTDTQYF. For the CDR3, the DNA is TGTGCCAGCACCGGTGGTGGGTCGGGGGTTAAAACAGATACGCAGTATTTT. The whole variable domain, filled in from reference TRBV7-9 and TRBJ2-3, reads DTGVSQNPRHKITKRGQNVTFRCDPISEHNRLYWYRQTLGQGPEFLTYFQNEAQLEKSRLLSDRFSAERPKGSFSTLEIQRTEQGDSAMYLCASTGGGSGVKTDTQYFGPGTRLTVL.

V is TRBV7-9 and J is TRBJ2-7; 7 nucleotides agree with TRBD2. CDR3 length: 15 amino acids. The trim removed 5 bases at V and 0 bases at J, leaving 7 bases unmatched. Germline CDR1 and CDR2: SEHNR and FQNEAQ (reference sequence). The CDR3 nucleotides are TGTGCCAGCAGCGCGGCTGGCGGGAGCTCCTACGAGCAGTACTTC. This translates into CASSAAGGSSYEQYF.

The chain carries TRBV28 and TRBJ1-6, with 8 bases that match TRBD1. CDR1 MDHEN and CDR2 SYDVKM come from the germline V gene. Trimming removed 5 bases from V and 3 bases from J; junction bases left unmatched: 0. The CDR3 runs 14 residues. The CDR3 loop is CASSGQGYNSPLHF. The CDR3 DNA sequence: TGTGCCAGCAGTGGACAGGGCTATAATTCACCCCTCCACTTT.

The chain uses TRBV5-6 and TRBJ1-1; weak D call: TRBD1 (5 bases). V dropped 5 bases and J dropped 6 bases, with 17 bases sitting between them. The CDR3 runs to 14 residues. Germline CDR1 reads SGHDT; CDR2 reads YYEEEE. Here the CDR3 DNA reads TGTGCCAGCAGGGGGAGGGGTAGGAAGGCTGAAGCTTTCTTT. Residues: CASRGRGRKAEAFF. The full variable domain, its missing parts supplied by reference TRBV5-6 and TRBJ1-1, is DAGVTQSPTHLIKTRGQQVTLRCSPKSGHDTVSWYQQALGQGPQFIFQYYEEEERQRGNFPDRFSGHQFPNYSSELNVNALLLGDSALYLCASRGRGRKAEAFFGQGTRLTVV.